This TCR beta chain was obtained from a study of spatial heterogeneity in lung cancer. For the study at large: Bulk RNA-seq from matched material yielded a T cell module score that correlated strongly with TCR transcript counts in tumor regions. General study points: How many expanded intratumoral alpha and beta TCRs were present tracked the tumor mutation count, which was a count of nonsynonymous mutations.

The time point: sample taken at primary tumor resection. The sequenced material consisted of unsorted whole RNA from tumor, nontumor lung or frozen PBMC. TCRdb called the 5' RACE reads again in MiXCR, with one record for every CDR3 protein. Of several thousand distinct CDR3 sequences in the sample, roughly 5.2% were seen once. This clonotype was seen only once. As yet, its antigen is unknown. Because this beta chain is a stray read in a library intended to capture alpha chains, its abundance should not be given much weight. The CDR3 sequence is 14 residues long. Germline CDR1 is MNHNY and CDR2 is SVGAGI (reference sequence). Trimming shortened V by 6 bases and J by 6 bases, and 14 bases separated the two germline ends.

V and J are TRBV6-6 and TRBJ2-2; tentative D call: TRBD2 (5 bases). The TCR comes from a male donor with early-stage non-small cell lung cancer. Sequences were derived from lung tumor tissue, sampled at surgery. DNA for the CDR3: TGTGCCAGCAGCACCATTGACTACCCCGGGGAGCTGTTTTTT. Translating it yields CASSTIDYPGELFF.